This TCR beta chain was observed in a study of OX40 agonist ivuxolimab in advanced cancers. This CDR3 comprises 15 residues. Trimming pared 1 base from V and 4 bases from J, leaving 11 bases between. The germline V gene encodes CDR1 SNHLY and CDR2 FYNNEI. The table came from immunoSEQ multiplex PCR; TCRdb's copy has only in-frame clones and leaves some out. The sample carries about 66,000 clones, over 80% recorded once. This clonotype was obtained from an adult with an advanced solid tumor such as melanoma, head and neck, liver or kidney cancer. Sample: CD4+ or CD8+ T cells sorted from blood, taken in a trial of the OX40 agonist ivuxolimab. The chain joins TRBV2 to TRBJ1-5, with a weak D call TRBD1 (6 bases). The CDR3 is CASSEDWDTNQPQHF. CDR3 coding DNA: TGTGCCAGCAGTGAAGACTGGGACACGAATCAGCCCCAGCATTTT.